Detailed here is one T cell receptor beta chain. Germline CDR1 and CDR2: MDHEN and SYDVKM. CDR3 length: 13 residues. V gave up 2 bases and J gave up 10 bases, with 14 bases separating them. This entry is derived from a study of OX40 agonist ivuxolimab in advanced cancers. Data came from immunoSEQ multiplex PCR; TCRdb stores just in-frame clones and leaves some out. Here the sample spans 50,000 to 60,000 clones, around 90% being singletons. The source material was CD4+ or CD8+ T cells sorted from blood, sampled in a trial of the OX40 agonist ivuxolimab. The chain recombines TRBV28 with TRBJ1-1; no firm D call. The source of this sequence is an adult with an advanced solid tumor such as melanoma, head and neck, liver or kidney cancer. The CDR3 spells CASSLGQSYRAFF. CDR3 in DNA: TGTGCCAGCAGTTTAGGGCAGTCCTACAGAGCTTTCTTT. Full variable domain (rest looked up from reference TRBV28 and TRBJ1-1): DVKVTQSSRYLVKRTGEKVFLECVQDMDHENMFWYRQDPGLGLRLIYFSYDVKMKEKGDIPEGYSVSREKKERFSLILESASTNQTSMYLCASSLGQSYRAFFGQGTRLTVV.